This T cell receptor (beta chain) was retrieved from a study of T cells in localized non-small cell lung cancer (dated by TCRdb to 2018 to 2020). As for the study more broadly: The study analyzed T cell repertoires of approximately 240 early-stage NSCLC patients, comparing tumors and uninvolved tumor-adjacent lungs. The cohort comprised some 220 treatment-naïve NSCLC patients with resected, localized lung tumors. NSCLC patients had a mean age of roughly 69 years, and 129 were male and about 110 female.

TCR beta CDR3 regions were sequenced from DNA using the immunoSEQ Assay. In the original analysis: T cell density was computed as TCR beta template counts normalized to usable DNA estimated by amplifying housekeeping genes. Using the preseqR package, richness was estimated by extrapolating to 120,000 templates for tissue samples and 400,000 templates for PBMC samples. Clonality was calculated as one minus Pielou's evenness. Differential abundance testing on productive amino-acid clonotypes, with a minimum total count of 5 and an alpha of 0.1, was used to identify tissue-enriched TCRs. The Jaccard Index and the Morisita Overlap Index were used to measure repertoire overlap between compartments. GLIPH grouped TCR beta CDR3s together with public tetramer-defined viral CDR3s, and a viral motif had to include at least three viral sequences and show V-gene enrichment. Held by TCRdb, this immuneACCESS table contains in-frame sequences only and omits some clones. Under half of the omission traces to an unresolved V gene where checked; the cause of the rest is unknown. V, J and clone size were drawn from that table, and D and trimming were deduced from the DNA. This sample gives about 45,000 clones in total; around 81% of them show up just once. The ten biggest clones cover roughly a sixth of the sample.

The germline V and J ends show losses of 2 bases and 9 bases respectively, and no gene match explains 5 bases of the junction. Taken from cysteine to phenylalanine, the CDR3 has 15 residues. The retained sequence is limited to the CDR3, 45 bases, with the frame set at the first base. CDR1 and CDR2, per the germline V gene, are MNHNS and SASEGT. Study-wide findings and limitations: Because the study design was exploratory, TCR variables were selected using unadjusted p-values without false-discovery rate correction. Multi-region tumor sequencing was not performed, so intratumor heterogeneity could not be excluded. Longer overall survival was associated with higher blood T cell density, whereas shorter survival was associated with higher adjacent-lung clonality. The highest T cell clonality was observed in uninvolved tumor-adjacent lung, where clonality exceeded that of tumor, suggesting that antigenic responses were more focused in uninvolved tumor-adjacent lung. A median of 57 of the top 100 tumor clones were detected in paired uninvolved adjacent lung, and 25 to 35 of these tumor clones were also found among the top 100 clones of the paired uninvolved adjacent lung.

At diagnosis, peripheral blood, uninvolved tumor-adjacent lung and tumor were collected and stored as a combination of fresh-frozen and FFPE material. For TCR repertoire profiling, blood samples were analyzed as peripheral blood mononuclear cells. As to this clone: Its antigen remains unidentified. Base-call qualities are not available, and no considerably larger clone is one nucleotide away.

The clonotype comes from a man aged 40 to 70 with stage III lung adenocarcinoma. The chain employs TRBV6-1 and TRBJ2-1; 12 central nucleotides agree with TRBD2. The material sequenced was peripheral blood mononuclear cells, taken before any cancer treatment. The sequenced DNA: TGTGCCAGCAGTGAACTAGCGGGGGGGACCGGTGAGCAGTTCTTC. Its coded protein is CASSELAGGTGEQFF.